The 22 T cell receptor beta chains below were found in one sample sequenced in a study of CXCR3-negative and CXCR3-positive naive CD8 T cells. Findings and limits, study-wide: Compared with CXCR3-negative naive cells, CXCR3-positive naive cells showed more hydrophobic TRB CDR3s.

Their target antigens are unknown. Via 5' RACE with UMI labels, TRB cDNA libraries were prepared. TCRdb reprocessed the 5' RACE reads, with one entry per CDR3 protein and no DNA. The data include over 70,000 distinct CDR3 sequences; the top ten clones carry almost 0.55%. The specimen was naive CXCR3+ CD8+ T cells from blood. Subset noted: CD45RO-CCR7+CD27+CD95- naive CD8+ T cells expressing CXCR3 (TNR3+). The receptors originated from a human donor in good health. Some clones in this sample may be carry-over from other donors' samples.

The V and J genes are TRBV11-2 and TRBJ2-1; checking the TCRdb D call of TRBD2 is not possible without DNA. From germline, CDR1 is SGHAT and CDR2 FQNNGV. This CDR3 spans 16 amino acids. CDR3 in amino acids: CASSLSLAGVRNEQFF.

The chain combines TRBV28 with TRBJ2-4. Germline CDR1 reads MDHEN; CDR2 reads SYDVKM. The length of the CDR3 is 15 residues. CDR3 residues: CASSDGPVVGNIQYF.

The chain has TRBV4-1 and TRBJ2-5. There are 14 residues in the CDR3. Germline V lookup: CDR1 MGHRA, CDR2 YSYEKL. This chain's CDR3 is CASSQEVGSETQYF.

V and J are TRBV4-3 and TRBJ2-7. The CDR3 spans 13 residues. Germline V gives CDR1 LGHNA, CDR2 YSLEER. CDR3 region: CASSQEWNYEQYF.

The chain recombines TRBV3-1 with TRBJ2-7; no DNA is available, so the TRBD1 call from TCRdb remains unchecked. The CDR3 extends over 14 amino acids. The V gene's germline CDR1 is LGHDT and CDR2 YNNKEL (reference sequence). CDR3 region: CASAKVPGHYEQYF.

This chain links TRBV20-1 with TRBJ2-7; TCRdb calls TRBD2, which cannot be checked without DNA. There are 14 residues in the CDR3. Per germline, CDR1 DFQATT and CDR2 SNEGSKA (reference sequence). CDR3: CSAHPRVTSSEQSF.

The chain uses TRBV6-2 or TRBV6-3 and TRBJ2-4. This CDR3 region has 14 residues. Germline V gene lookup returns CDR1 MNHEY and CDR2 SVGEGT. CDR3 in amino acids: CASSYRMGPDIQYF.

The V call is TRBV12-5, the J call TRBJ2-5. The germline V gene has CDR1 LGHNT and CDR2 FRNRAP. The CDR3 length is 15 residues. This CDR3 reads CASGSDAEYQETQYF. Filled out from reference TRBV12-5 and TRBJ2-5, the complete variable domain reads DARVTQTPRHKVTEMGQEVTMRCQPILGHNTVFWYRQTMMQGLELLAYFRNRAPLDDSGMPKDRFSAEMPDATLATLKIQPSEPRDSAVYFCASGSDAEYQETQYFGPGTRLLVL.

J is TRBJ2-1 and V is TRBV3-1; TCRdb's D call, TRBD1, is unchecked because there is no DNA. Germline CDR1 and CDR2: LGHDT and YNNKEL (reference sequence). The CDR3 covers 16 residues. CDR3 amino acids: CASSPRIGSSYNEQFF.

J is TRBJ2-1 and V is TRBV27; TCRdb's D gene call, TRBD2, goes unchecked for lack of DNA. CDR3 length equals 16 residues. CDR1 is MNHEY and CDR2 is SMNVEV in the germline V gene (reference sequence). The CDR3 is CASSSTSGGLYNEQFF.

This rearrangement joins TRBV6-8 to TRBJ2-1. This CDR3 region has 11 residues. Germline CDR1 is MNHGY and CDR2 is SAAAGT. The chain's CDR3 is CASEVDNEQFF.

The J gene is TRBJ1-1, the V gene TRBV20-1. Germline lookup yields CDR1 DFQATT and CDR2 SNEGSKA (reference sequence). This CDR3 region has 13 residues. The CDR3 loop reads CSARRGSETEAFF.

The chain employs TRBV6-1 and TRBJ1-1; TCRdb's D gene call, TRBD1, goes unchecked for lack of DNA. Per the germline V gene, CDR1 is MNHNS and CDR2 is SASEGT. The CDR3 extends over 13 amino acids. The CDR3 reads CASTLGRNTEAFF.

The chain links TRBV5-1 to TRBJ1-2. In germline, CDR1 is SGHRS, CDR2 YFSETQ. This CDR3 is built from 12 residues. The CDR3 protein is CASSLEGYGYTF.

The J gene is TRBJ1-6, the V gene TRBV7-2; TCRdb reports TRBD1, a call that lacks DNA to check it against. Germline V CDR1 and CDR2: SGHTA, FQGNSA. This CDR3 has 18 amino acids. The CDR3 reads CASSLGQDNLEYNSPLHF.

The genes are TRBV28 and TRBJ1-2; TCRdb reports TRBD1, a call that lacks DNA to check it against. CDR1 MDHEN and CDR2 SYDVKM come from the germline V gene. This CDR3 spans 15 amino acids. CDR3 protein: CASSFDPGSGYGYTF.

The chain links TRBV14 to TRBJ2-7; TCRdb selects TRBD1, and the lack of DNA leaves this call unchecked. Per germline, CDR1 SGHDN and CDR2 FVKESK. The CDR3 length is 14 residues. CDR3 amino acids: CASSEGQGTYEQYF.

This sequence joins TRBV4-3 and TRBJ1-1. This CDR3 spans 12 amino acids. CDR1 LGHNA and CDR2 YSLEER come from the germline V gene. The CDR3 sequence is CASKGYGTEAFF.

The chain recombines TRBV7-2 with TRBJ2-5. Germline lookup yields CDR1 SGHTA and CDR2 FQGNSA. The CDR3 loop spans 12 amino acids. The CDR3: CASSRGLETQYF.

This chain uses TRBV6-5 with TRBJ1-4; the TCRdb call, TRBD1, lacks DNA for checking. CDR1 is MNHEY, CDR2 SVGAGI, per germline. The CDR3 loop spans 16 amino acids. CDR3 loop: CASSSNTGGNGEKLFF.

This chain uses TRBV20-1 with TRBJ1-2; TCRdb gives TRBD1 as the D gene, but with no DNA this cannot be confirmed. Per germline, CDR1 DFQATT and CDR2 SNEGSKA (reference sequence). The CDR3 covers 14 residues. The chain's CDR3 is CSARDGGRWYGYTF.

The chain employs TRBV5-1 and TRBJ1-1. The CDR3 consists of 15 residues. Germline V gene data show CDR1 as SGHRS and CDR2 as YFSETQ. The CDR3: CASMADSVENTEAFF.